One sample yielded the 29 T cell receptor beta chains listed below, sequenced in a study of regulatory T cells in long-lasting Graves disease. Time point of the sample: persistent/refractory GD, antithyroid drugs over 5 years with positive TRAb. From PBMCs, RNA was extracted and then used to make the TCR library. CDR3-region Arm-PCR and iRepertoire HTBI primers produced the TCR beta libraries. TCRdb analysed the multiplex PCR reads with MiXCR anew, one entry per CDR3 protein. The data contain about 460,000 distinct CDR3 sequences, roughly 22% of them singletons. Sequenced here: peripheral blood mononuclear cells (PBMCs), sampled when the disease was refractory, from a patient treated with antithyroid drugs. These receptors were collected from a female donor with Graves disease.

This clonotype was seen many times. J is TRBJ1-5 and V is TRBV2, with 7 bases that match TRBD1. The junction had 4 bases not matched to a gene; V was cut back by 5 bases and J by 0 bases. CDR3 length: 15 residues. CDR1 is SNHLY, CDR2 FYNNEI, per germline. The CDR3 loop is CASSTHRGSNQPQHF. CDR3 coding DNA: TGTGCCAGCAGTACACACAGGGGTAGCAATCAGCCCCAGCATTTT.

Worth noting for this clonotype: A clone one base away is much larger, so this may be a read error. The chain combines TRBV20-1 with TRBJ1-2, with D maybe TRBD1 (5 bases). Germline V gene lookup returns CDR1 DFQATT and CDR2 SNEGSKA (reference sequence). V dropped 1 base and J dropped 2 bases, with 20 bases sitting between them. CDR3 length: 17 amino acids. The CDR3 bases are TGCAGTGCTAGAGGAGGGGCAGGGAGGGGTGAGAACTATGGCTACACCTTC. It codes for CSARGGAGRGENYGYTF.

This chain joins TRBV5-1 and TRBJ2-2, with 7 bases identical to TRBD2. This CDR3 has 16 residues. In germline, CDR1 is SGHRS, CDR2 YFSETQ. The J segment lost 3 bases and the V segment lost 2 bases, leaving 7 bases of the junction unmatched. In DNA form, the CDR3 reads TGCGCCAGCAGCTTAGCGGGAAGGGCGGACACCGGGGAGCTGTTTTTT. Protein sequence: CASSLAGRADTGELFF. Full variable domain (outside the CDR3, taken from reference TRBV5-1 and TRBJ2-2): KAGVTQTPRYLIKTRGQQVTLSCSPISGHRSVSWYQQTPGQGLQFLFEYFSETQRNKGNFPGRFSGRQFSNSRSEMNVSTLELGDSALYLCASSLAGRADTGELFFGEGSRLTVL.

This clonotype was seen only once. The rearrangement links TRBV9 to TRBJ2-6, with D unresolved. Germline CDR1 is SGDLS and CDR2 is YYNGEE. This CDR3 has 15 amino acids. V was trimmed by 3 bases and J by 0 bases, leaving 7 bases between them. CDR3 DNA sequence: TGTGCCAGCAGCGAATTTATCTCTGGGGCCAACGTCCTGACTTTC. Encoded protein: CASSEFISGANVLTF.

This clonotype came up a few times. CDR3 nucleotide sequence: TGCAGCGTTGAAGACCACCCCGGGACGGCGAACACTGAAGCTTTCTTT. This encodes CSVEDHPGTANTEAFF. The rearrangement links TRBV29-1 to TRBJ1-1, with D maybe TRBD1 (5 bases). The CDR3 extends over 16 amino acids. Germline values: CDR1 SQVTM, CDR2 ANQGSEA. V was shortened by 0 bases and J by 1 base, with 15 bases between the two germline ends.

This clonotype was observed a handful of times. The CDR3 sequence: CASSAGQEPIEQYF. CDR3 DNA: TGTGCCAGCAGTGCGGGACAGGAGCCCATAGAGCAGTACTTC. This rearrangement joins TRBV6-1 to TRBJ2-7; TRBD1 agrees at 8 bases. The CDR3 totals 14 residues. In germline, CDR1 is MNHNS, CDR2 SASEGT. The V gene end was trimmed by 4 bases and the J gene end by 7 bases; junction bases not matched to a gene: 9.

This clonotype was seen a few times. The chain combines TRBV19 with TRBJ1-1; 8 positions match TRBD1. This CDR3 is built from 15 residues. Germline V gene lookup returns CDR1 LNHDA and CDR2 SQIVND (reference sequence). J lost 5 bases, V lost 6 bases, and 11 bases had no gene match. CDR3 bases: TGTGCCAGTAGGCTACCCAGGGGGCGGGAGACTGAAGCTTTCTTT. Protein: CASRLPRGRETEAFF.

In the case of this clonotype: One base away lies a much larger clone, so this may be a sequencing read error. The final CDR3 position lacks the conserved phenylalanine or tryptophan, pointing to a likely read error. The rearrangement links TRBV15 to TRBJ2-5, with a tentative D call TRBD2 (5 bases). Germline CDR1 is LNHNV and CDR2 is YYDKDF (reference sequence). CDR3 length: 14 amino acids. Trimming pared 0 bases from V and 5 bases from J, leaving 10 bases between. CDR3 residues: CATSRERRTETQYL. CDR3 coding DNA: TGTGCCACCAGCAGAGAAAGGAGGACGGAGACCCAGTACCTC.

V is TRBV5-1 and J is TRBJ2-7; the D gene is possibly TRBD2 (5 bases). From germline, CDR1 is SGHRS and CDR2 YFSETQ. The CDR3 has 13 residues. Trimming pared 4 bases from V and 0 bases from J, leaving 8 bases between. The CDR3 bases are TGCGCCAGCAGCCGCGAGGGCTCCTACGAGCAGTACTTC. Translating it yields CASSREGSYEQYF.

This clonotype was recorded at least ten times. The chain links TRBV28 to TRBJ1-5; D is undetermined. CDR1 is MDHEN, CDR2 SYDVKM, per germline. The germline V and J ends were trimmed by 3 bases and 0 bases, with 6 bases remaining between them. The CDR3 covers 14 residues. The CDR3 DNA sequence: TGTGCCAGCAGTTTTACAGATAGCAATCAGCCCCAGCATTTT. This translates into CASSFTDSNQPQHF.

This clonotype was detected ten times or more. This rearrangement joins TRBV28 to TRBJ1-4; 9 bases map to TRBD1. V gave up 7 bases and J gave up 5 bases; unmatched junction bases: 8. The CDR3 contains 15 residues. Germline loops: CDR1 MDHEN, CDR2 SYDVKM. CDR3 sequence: CASTPDRGGNEKLFF. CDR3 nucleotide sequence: TGTGCCAGCACCCCGGACAGGGGTGGAAATGAAAAACTGTTTTTT.

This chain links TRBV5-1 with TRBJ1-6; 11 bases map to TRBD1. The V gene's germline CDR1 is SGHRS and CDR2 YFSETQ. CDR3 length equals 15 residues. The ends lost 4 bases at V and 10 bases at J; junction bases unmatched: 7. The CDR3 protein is CASSGGQGARSPLHF. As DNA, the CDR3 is TGCGCCAGCAGCGGCGGACAGGGGGCTAGATCACCCCTCCACTTT.

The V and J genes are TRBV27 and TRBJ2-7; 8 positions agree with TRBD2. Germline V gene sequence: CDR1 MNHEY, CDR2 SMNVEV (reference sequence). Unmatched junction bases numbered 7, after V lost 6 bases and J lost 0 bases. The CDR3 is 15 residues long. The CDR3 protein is CASSRAGGGSYEQYF. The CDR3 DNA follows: TGTGCCAGCAGCCGGGCGGGAGGAGGCTCCTACGAGCAGTACTTC.

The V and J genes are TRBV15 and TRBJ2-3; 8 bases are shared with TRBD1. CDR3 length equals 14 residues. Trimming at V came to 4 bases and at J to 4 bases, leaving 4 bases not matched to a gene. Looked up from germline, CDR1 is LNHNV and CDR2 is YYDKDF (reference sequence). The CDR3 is CATSTDRASDTQYF. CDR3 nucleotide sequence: TGTGCCACCAGCACGGACAGGGCTTCAGATACGCAGTATTTT.

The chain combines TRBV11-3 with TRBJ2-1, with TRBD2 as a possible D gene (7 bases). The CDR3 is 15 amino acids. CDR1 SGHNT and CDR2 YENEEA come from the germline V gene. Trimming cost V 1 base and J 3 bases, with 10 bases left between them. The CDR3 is CASSLGGGGYNEQFF. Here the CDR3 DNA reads TGTGCCAGCAGCTTAGGGGGAGGGGGCTACAATGAGCAGTTCTTC.

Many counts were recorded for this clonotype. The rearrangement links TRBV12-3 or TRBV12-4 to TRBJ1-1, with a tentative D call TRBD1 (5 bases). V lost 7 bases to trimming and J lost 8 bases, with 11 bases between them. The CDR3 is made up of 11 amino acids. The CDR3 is CASTVSGEAFF. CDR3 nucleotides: TGTGCCAGCACCGTCTCAGGGGAAGCTTTCTTT.

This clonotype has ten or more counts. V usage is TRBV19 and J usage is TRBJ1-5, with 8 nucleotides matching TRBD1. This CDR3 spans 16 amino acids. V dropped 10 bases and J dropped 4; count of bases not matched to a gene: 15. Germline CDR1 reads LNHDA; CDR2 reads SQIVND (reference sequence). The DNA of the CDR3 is TGTGCCACCACGAAAACCGGGACAGGCGGGAATCAGCCCCAGCATTTT. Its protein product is CATTKTGTGGNQPQHF. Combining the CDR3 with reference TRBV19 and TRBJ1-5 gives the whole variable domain DGGITQSPKYLFRKEGQNVTLSCEQNLNHDAMYWYRQDPGQGLRLIYYSQIVNDFQKGDIAEGYSVSREKKESFPLTVTSAQKNPTAFYLCATTKTGTGGNQPQHFGDGTRLSIL.

As DNA, the CDR3 is TGTGCCTGGAGCAAGGGGACAGGGATTTGGGGGGCCAAAAACATTCAGTACTTC. Amino acid sequence: CAWSKGTGIWGAKNIQYF. This chain links TRBV30 with TRBJ2-4; 9 bases are shared with TRBD1. V lost 3 bases to trimming and J lost 1 base; unmatched junction nucleotides: 13. Germline CDR1 and CDR2: GTSNPN and SVGIG (reference sequence). The length of the CDR3 is 18 residues.

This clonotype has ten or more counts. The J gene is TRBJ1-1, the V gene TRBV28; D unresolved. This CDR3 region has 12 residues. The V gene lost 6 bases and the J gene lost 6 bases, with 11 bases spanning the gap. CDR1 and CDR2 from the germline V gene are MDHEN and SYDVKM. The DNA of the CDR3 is TGTGCCAGCAGACCGCCCTCTTCTGAAGCTTTCTTT. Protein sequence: CASRPPSSEAFF.

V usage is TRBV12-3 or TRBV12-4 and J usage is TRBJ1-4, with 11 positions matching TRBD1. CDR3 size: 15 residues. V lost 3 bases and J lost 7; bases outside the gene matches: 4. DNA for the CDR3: TGTGCCAGCAGTTTCGGGGACAGGGGGACTGAAAAACTGTTTTTT. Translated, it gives CASSFGDRGTEKLFF.

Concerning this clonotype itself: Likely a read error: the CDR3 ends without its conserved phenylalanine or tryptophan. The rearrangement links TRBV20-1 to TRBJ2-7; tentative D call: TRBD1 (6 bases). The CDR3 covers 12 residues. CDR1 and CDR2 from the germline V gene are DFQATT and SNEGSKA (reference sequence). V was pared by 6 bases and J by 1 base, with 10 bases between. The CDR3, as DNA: TGCAGTGCCTACGGGACATCCTACGAGCAGTACTAC. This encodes CSAYGTSYEQYY.

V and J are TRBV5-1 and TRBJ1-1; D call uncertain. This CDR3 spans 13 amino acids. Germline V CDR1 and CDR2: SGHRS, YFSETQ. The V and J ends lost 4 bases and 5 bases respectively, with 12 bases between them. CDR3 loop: CASSGVSRTEAFF. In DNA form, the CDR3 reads TGCGCCAGCAGCGGCGTTTCTAGGACTGAAGCTTTCTTT.

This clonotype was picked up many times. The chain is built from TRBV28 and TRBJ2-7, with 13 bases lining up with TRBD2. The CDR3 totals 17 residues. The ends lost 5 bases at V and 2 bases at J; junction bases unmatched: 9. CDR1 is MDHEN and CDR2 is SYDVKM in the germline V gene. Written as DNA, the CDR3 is TGTGCCAGCAGTCGCCACCGACTAGCGGGGGGAACCTACGAGCAGTACTTC. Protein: CASSRHRLAGGTYEQYF.

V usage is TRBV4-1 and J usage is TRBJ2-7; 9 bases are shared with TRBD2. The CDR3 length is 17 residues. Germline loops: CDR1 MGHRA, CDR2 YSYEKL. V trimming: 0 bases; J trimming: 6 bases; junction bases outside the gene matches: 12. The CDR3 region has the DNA TGCGCCAGCAGCCAAGAATCAGGACTAGCGAGATTGGGCGAGCAGTACTTC. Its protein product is CASSQESGLARLGEQYF.

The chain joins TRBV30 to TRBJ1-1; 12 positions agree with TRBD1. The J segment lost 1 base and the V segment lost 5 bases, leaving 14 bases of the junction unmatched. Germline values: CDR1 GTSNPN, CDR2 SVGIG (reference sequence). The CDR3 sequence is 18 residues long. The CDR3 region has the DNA TGTGCCTGGGACCCAGGACGGGACAGGGGGCCGGGGAACACTGAAGCTTTCTTT. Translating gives CAWDPGRDRGPGNTEAFF.

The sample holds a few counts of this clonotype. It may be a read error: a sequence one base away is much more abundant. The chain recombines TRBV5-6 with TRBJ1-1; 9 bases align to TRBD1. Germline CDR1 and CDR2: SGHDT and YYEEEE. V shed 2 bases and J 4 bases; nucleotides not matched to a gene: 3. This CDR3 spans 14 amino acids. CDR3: CASSLQGAGTEAFF. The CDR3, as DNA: TGTGCCAGCAGCTTACAGGGGGCGGGCACTGAAGCTTTCTTT.

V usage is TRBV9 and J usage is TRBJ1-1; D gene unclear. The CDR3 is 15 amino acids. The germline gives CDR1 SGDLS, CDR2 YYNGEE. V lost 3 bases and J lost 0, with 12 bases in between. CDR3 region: CASSGGNRLNTEAFF. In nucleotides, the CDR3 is TGTGCCAGCAGCGGGGGAAACAGACTGAACACTGAAGCTTTCTTT.

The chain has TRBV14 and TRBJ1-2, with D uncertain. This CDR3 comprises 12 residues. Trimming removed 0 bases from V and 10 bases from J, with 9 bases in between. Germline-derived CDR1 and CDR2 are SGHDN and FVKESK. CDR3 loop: CASSQDRRHYTF. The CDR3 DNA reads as TGTGCCAGCAGCCAAGATCGGCGGCACTACACCTTC.

The CDR3 nucleotides are TGTGCCAGCAGTCCTACCTTCGCCGGCAGCAATCAGCCCCAGCATTTT. Amino acid sequence: CASSPTFAGSNQPQHF. The gene calls are TRBV12-3 or TRBV12-4 and TRBJ1-5; D uncertain. The ends were cut back, 5 bases at V and 1 base at J, with 15 bases in the middle. This CDR3 spans 16 amino acids.